The clone carrying this T cell receptor beta chain was recorded at least ten times. Its antigen remains unknown. Amplification of TCR beta CDR3 regions used RNA transcripts. HTBI primers served in a first-round RT-PCR, which a second-round multiplex PCR followed. TCRdb called the multiplex PCR reads again in MiXCR, with one record for every CDR3 protein. The sample contains more than 300,000 distinct CDR3 sequences, approximately 15% of which appear only once. The sample comes from a study of Graves' ophthalmopathy and Graves' hyperthyroidism. This CDR3 contains 13 residues. Per the germline V gene, CDR1 is WNHNN and CDR2 is SYGVQD (reference sequence). V lost 6 bases and J lost 6, with 12 bases in between. The term stable hyperthyroidism indicated an absence of ophthalmopathy within 18 months of follow-up. Study-level findings and limits: The model achieved 70.59% sensitivity and approximately 74% specificity for ophthalmopathy progression. Most thyroid-expanded clonotypes exceeding 0.001 frequency were also found in blood.

The sample consisted of peripheral blood. The receptor comes from a woman aged 18-29 years with stable Graves' hyperthyroidism. The chain joins TRBV10-1 to TRBJ1-5, with TRBD1 as a possible D gene (5 bases). The CDR3 DNA reads as TGCGCCAGCAGCCCGGGCGGGGCTCAGCCCCAGCATTTT. It specifies CASSPGGAQPQHF.